This T cell receptor beta chain was recorded in a study of OX40 agonist ivuxolimab in advanced cancers. Study-wide results and limits: At doses 0.1 to 3.0 mg/kg, CD4+ and CD8+ clones expanded.

The CDR3 covers 15 residues. Germline lookup yields CDR1 SNHLY and CDR2 FYNNEI. Trimming cost V 4 bases and J 1 base, with 14 bases left between them. Concerning this clone: The antigen remains unidentified.

Assay used: immunoSEQ multiplex PCR; TCRdb lists only in-frame clones, some missing. This sample carries about 55,000 clones, 70% to 80% of them seen once, and the ten largest clones take roughly 4.6%. The receptor was derived from an adult with an advanced solid tumor such as melanoma, head and neck, liver or kidney cancer. The chain is built from TRBV2 and TRBJ2-7; D is uncertain. The sample was CD4+ or CD8+ T cells sorted from blood, taken in a trial of the OX40 agonist ivuxolimab. The CDR3 DNA reads TGTGCCAGCAGTGTAGAAATTGTGACTTCCTACGAGCAGTACTTC. Protein sequence: CASSVEIVTSYEQYF.